Following are 3 T cell receptor beta chains from one sample sequenced in a study of T-cell memory formation after mild COVID-19. TCRdb itself ran the 5' RACE reads through MiXCR, one entry per CDR3 protein. This table has 560,000 or so distinct CDR3 sequences, roughly 17% appearing once. The material sequenced was PBMCs or a T cell subset sorted from them (not recorded which). The receptors were gathered from an adult woman who had mild COVID-19 (a few samples of this study predate the infection). Cell type and time point are not known.

The V gene is TRBV5-6, the J gene TRBJ1-1; D may be TRBD1 (5 bases). CDR1 and CDR2 from the germline V gene are SGHDT and YYEEEE. V lost 0 bases and J 1 base, leaving 10 bases between the germline ends. The CDR3 loop spans 15 amino acids. DNA for the CDR3: TGTGCCAGCAGCTTGGGGGGGATTAGGAACACTGAAGCTTTCTTT. Translation: CASSLGGIRNTEAFF.

The chain recombines TRBV2 with TRBJ2-7; 8 bases agree with TRBD1. V shed 3 bases and J 5 bases; nucleotides not matched to a gene: 6. CDR3 size: 14 residues. CDR1 and CDR2 (germline): SNHLY, FYNNEI. CDR3 in amino acids: CASSDIQGAHEQYF. DNA for the CDR3: TGTGCCAGCAGTGATATTCAGGGGGCCCACGAGCAGTACTTC.

This clonotype was detected only once. The chain has TRBV2 and TRBJ2-4; D may be TRBD1 or TRBD2 (5 bases each). This CDR3 is built from 13 residues. V was pared by 9 bases and J by 4 bases, with 13 bases between. The V gene's germline CDR1 is SNHLY and CDR2 FYNNEI. The DNA of the CDR3 is TGTGCCAGTAGGGACCAATTTAAAAACATTCAGTACTTC. Its translation is CASRDQFKNIQYF. Supplemented by reference TRBV2 and TRBJ2-4, the full variable domain reads EPEVTQTPSHQVTQMGQEVILRCVPISNHLYFYWYRQILGQKVEFLVSFYNNEISEKSEIFDDQFSVERPDGSNFTLKIRSTKLEDSAMYFCASRDQFKNIQYFGAGTRLSVL.